The TCR beta chain under discussion was sequenced for a study of glioma-infiltrating T cells. Within the sample, this clonotype is medium-sized. TCR alpha and beta CDR3 regions were amplified from RNA using iRepertoire nested multiplex PCR. TCRdb re-called the multiplex PCR reads through MiXCR, storing one row per CDR3 protein. The sample holds about 94,000 distinct CDR3 sequences, 20% to 25% seen once. CDR3 size: 15 residues. V was trimmed by 8 bases and J by 0 bases, leaving 15 bases between them. CDR1 and CDR2 from the germline V gene are MNHEY and SVGEGT. The sample consisted of glioma tissue, nonneoplastic brain tissue, or PBMCs (not recorded which). The source is a human donor with low-grade glioma or glioblastoma, undergoing nonglioma brain surgery, or in good health (not recorded which). V is TRBV6-2 or TRBV6-3 and J is TRBJ2-3, with a weak D call TRBD2 (5 bases). The CDR3 protein is CASRRIYQSTDTQYF. The CDR3 nucleotides are TGTGCCAGCCGGAGGATTTACCAAAGCACAGATACGCAGTATTTT.